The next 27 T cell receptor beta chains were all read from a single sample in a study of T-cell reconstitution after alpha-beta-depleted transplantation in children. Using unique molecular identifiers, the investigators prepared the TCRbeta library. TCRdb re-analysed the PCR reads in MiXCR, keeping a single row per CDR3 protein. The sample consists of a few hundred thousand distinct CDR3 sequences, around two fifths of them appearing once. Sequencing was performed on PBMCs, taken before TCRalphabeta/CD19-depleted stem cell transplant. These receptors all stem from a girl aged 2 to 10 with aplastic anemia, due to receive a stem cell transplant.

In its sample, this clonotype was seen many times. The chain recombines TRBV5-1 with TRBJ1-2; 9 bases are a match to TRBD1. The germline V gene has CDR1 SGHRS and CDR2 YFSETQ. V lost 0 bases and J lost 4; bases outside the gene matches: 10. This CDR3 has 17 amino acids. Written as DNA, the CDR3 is TGCGCCAGCAGCTTGGAGAAACCGGGACAGGGAGGCTATGGCTACACCTTC. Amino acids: CASSLEKPGQGGYGYTF.

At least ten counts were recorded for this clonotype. The CDR3 region has the DNA TGTGCCAGCAGAGGGGACTCTCAAGAGACCCAGTACTTC. Residues: CASRGDSQETQYF. The rearrangement links TRBV9 to TRBJ2-5; tentatively, D is TRBD2 (6 bases). The CDR3 has 13 amino acids. Trimming took off 5 bases at V and 2 bases at J, with 10 bases between the two ends. Germline V gives CDR1 SGDLS, CDR2 YYNGEE.

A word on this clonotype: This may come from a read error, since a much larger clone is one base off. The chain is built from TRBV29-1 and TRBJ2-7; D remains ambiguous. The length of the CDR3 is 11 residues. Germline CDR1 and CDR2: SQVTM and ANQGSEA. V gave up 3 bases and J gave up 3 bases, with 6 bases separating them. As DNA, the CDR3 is TGCAGCGTTGAGGATGACTACGAGCAGTACTTC. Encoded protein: CSVEDDYEQYF.

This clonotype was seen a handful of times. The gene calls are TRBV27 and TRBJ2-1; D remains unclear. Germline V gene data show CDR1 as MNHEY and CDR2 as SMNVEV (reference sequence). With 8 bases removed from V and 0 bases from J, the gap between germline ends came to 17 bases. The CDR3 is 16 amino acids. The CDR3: CASSNPTESSYNEQFF. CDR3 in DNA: TGTGCCAGCTCAAACCCGACGGAGAGCTCCTACAATGAGCAGTTCTTC.

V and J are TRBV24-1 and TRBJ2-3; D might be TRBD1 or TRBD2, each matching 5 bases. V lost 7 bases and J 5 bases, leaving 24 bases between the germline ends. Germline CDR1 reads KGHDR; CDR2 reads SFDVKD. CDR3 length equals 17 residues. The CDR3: CATRGRAGTTDEDTQYF. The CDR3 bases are TGTGCCACCAGAGGTCGGGCCGGGACCACCGATGAAGATACGCAGTATTTT.

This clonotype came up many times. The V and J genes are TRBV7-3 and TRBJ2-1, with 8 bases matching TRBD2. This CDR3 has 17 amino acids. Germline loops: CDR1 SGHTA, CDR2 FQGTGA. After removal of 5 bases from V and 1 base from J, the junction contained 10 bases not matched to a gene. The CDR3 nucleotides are TGTGCCAGCAGCCAAAAGCCGGGACTAGGGTCCTACAATGAGCAGTTCTTC. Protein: CASSQKPGLGSYNEQFF.

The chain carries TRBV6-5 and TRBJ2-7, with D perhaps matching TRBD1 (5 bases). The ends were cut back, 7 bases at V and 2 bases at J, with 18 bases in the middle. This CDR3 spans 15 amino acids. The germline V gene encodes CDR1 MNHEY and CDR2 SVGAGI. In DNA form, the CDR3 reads TGTGCCAGCATTCCGAGCCGGTCAGGGACCTACGAGCAGTACTTC. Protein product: CASIPSRSGTYEQYF.

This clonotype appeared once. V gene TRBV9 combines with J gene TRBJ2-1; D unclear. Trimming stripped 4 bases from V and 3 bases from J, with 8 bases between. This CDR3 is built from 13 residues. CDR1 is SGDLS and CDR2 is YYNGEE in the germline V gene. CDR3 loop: CASSSRIYNEQFF. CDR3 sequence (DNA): TGTGCCAGCAGCAGCCGAATCTACAATGAGCAGTTCTTC.

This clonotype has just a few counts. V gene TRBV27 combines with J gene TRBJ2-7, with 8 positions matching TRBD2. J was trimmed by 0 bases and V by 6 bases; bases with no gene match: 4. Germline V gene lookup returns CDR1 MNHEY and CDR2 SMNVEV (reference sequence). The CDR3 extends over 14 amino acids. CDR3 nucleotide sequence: TGTGCCAGCAGCCCGGGACTAGACTCCTACGAGCAGTACTTC. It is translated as CASSPGLDSYEQYF.

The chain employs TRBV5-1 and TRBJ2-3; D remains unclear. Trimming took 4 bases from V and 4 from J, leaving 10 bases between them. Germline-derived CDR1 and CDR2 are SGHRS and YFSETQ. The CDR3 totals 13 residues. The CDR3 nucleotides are TGCGCCAGCAGCGGCGGTGGTGCAGATACGCAGTATTTT. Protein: CASSGGGADTQYF.

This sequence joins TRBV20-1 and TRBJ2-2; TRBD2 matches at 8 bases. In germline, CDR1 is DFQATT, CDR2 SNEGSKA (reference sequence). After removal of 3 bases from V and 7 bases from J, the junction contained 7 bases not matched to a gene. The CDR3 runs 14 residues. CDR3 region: CSASGRALFGELFF. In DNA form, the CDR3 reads TGCAGTGCTAGCGGGAGGGCCCTCTTCGGGGAGCTGTTTTTT.

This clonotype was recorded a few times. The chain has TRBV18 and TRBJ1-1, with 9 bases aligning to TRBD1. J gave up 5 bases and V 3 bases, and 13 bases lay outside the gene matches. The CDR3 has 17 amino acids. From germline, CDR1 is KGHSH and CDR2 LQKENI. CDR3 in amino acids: CASSPPAYRQGDTEAFF. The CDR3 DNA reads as TGTGCCAGCTCACCTCCGGCTTACCGACAGGGGGATACTGAAGCTTTCTTT. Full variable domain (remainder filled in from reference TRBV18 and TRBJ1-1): NAGVMQNPRHLVRRRGQEARLRCSPMKGHSHVYWYRQLPEEGLKFMVYLQKENIIDESGMPKERFSAEFPKEGPSILRIQQVVRGDSAAYFCASSPPAYRQGDTEAFFGQGTRLTVV.

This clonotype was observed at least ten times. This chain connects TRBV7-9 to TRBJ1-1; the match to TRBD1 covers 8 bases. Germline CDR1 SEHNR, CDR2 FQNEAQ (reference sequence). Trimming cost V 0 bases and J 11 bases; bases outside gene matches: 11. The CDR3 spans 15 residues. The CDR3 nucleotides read TGTGCCAGCAGCTTAGCGTCCGCAGGGGGCGCGGGGGCTTTCTTT. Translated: CASSLASAGGAGAFF.

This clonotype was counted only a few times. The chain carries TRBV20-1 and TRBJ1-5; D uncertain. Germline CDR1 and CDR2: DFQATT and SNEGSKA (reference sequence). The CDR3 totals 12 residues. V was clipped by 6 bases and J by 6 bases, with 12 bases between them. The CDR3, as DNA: TGCAGTGCCCTCTCGGCGATTCAGCCCCAGCATTTT. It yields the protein CSALSAIQPQHF.

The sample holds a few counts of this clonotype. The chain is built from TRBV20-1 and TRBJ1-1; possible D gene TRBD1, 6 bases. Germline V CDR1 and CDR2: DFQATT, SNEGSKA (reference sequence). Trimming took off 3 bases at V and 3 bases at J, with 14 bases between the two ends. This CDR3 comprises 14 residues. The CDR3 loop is CSASMAGAYTEAFF. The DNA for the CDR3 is TGCAGTGCTAGTATGGCAGGGGCGTACACTGAAGCTTTCTTT.

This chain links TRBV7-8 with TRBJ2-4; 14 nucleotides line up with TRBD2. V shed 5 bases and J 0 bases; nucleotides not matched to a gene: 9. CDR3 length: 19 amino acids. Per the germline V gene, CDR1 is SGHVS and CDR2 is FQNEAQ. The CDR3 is CASSGGLAGGLLAKNIQYF. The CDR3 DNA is TGTGCCAGCAGCGGAGGACTAGCGGGGGGTCTACTAGCCAAAAACATTCAGTACTTC. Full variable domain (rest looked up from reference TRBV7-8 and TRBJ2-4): GAGVSQSPRYKVAKRGQDVALRCDPISGHVSLFWYQQALGQGPEFLTYFQNEAQLDKSGLPSDRFFAERPEGSVSTLKIQRTQQEDSAVYLCASSGGLAGGLLAKNIQYFGAGTRLSVL.

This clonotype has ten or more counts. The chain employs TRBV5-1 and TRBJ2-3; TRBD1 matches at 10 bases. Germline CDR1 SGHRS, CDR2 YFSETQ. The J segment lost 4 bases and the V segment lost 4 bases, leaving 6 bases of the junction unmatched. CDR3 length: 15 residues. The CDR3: CASSGTGEIPDTQYF. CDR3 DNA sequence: TGCGCCAGCAGCGGGACAGGGGAGATACCAGATACGCAGTATTTT.

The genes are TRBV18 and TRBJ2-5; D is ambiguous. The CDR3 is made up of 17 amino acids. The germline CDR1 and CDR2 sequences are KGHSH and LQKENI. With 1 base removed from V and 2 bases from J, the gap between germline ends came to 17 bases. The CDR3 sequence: CASSPLPNPILQETQYF. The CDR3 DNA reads TGTGCCAGCTCACCACTTCCGAACCCCATACTTCAAGAGACCCAGTACTTC.

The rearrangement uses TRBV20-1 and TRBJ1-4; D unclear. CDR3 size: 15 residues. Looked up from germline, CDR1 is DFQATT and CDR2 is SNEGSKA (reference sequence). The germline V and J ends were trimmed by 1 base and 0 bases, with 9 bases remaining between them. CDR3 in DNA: TGCAGTGCTAGAGGGGAGGCTCCAACTAATGAAAAACTGTTTTTT. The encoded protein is CSARGEAPTNEKLFF.

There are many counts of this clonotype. The CDR3 coding sequence is TGCAGTGCTGGGACAGGGATAGGGATGTACCAAGAGACCCAGTACTTC. Protein: CSAGTGIGMYQETQYF. This chain links TRBV20-1 with TRBJ2-5; the match to TRBD1 covers 9 bases. This CDR3 comprises 16 residues. Trimming cost V 5 bases and J 0 bases; bases outside gene matches: 10. Looked up from germline, CDR1 is DFQATT and CDR2 is SNEGSKA (reference sequence).

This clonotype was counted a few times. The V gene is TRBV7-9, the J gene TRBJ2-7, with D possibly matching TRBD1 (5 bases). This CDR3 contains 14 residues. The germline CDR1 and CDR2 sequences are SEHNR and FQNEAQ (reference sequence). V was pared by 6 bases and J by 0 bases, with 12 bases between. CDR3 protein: CASSSTENSYEQYF. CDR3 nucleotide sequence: TGTGCCAGCAGTTCGACAGAAAACTCCTACGAGCAGTACTTC.

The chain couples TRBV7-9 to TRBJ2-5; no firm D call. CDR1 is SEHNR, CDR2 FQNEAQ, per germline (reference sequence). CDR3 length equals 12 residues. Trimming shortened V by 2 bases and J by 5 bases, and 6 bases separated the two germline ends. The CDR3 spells CASSLIMETQYF. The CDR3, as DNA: TGTGCCAGCAGCTTAATCATGGAGACCCAGTACTTC. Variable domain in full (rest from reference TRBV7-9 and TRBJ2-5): DTGVSQNPRHKITKRGQNVTFRCDPISEHNRLYWYRQTLGQGPEFLTYFQNEAQLEKSRLLSDRFSAERPKGSFSTLEIQRTEQGDSAMYLCASSLIMETQYFGPGTRLLVL.

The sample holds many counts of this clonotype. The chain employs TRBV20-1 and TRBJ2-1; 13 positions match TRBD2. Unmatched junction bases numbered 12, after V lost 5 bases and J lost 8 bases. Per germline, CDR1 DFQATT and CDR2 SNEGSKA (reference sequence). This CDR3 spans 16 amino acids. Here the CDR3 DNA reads TGCAGTGCTCGTAACGGACTAGCGGGAGAGAGGGATGAGCAGTTCTTC. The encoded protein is CSARNGLAGERDEQFF.

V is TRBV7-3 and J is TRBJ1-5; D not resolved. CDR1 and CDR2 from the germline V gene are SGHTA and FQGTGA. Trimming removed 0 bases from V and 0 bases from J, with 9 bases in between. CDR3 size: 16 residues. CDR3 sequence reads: CASSLTGTNSNQPQHF. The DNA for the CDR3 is TGTGCCAGCAGCTTAACCGGAACTAATAGCAATCAGCCCCAGCATTTT.

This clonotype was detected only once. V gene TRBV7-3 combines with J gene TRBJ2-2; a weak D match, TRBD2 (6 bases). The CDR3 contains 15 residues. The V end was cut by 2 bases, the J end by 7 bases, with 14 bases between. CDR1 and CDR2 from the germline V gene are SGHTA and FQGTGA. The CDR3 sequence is CASSLFPGEIGELFF. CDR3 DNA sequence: TGTGCCAGCAGCTTATTCCCGGGAGAGATCGGGGAGCTGTTTTTT.

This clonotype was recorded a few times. The CDR3 here is CASSRQGHYEQYF. CDR3 sequence (DNA): TGTGCCAGCTCACGGCAGGGACACTACGAGCAGTACTTC. The chain carries TRBV18 and TRBJ2-7; a weak D match, TRBD1 (6 bases). V was trimmed by 4 bases and J by 3 bases, leaving 10 bases between them. Germline CDR1 is KGHSH and CDR2 is LQKENI. The CDR3 loop spans 13 amino acids.

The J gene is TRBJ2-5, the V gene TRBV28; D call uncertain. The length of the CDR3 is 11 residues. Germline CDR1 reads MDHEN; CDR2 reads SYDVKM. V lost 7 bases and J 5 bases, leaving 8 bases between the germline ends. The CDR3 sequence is CASNIGETQYF. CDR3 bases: TGTGCCAGCAACATTGGGGAGACCCAGTACTTC.